The 23 T cell receptor beta chains given below trace back to one sample, sequenced in a study of glioma-infiltrating T cells. TCR alpha and beta CDR3 regions were amplified from RNA using iRepertoire nested multiplex PCR. TCRdb fed the multiplex PCR reads into MiXCR, producing one record per CDR3 protein. The table includes over 80,000 distinct CDR3 sequences, approximately 39% detected once. The sequenced material came from glioma tissue, nonneoplastic brain tissue, or PBMCs (not recorded which). The receptors here all came from a human donor with low-grade glioma or glioblastoma, undergoing nonglioma brain surgery, or in good health (not recorded which).

Concerning this clonotype: Being one base from a much bigger clone, this may be a read error. This chain joins TRBV29-1 and TRBJ2-3; D tentatively reads TRBD1 or TRBD2 (5 bases each). Germline V gene sequence: CDR1 SQVTM, CDR2 ANQGSEA. CDR3 size: 12 residues. This CDR3 is CSVGGGTVTQYF. CDR3 in DNA: TGCAGCGTTGGTGGGGGAACAGTTACGCAGTATTTT.

This clonotype was seen at least ten times. This sequence joins TRBV3-1 and TRBJ2-5; D gene ambiguous. The germline CDR1 and CDR2 sequences are LGHDT and YNNKEL (reference sequence). CDR3 length: 13 residues. V was cut by 0 bases and J by 13 bases, with 15 bases left in between. The CDR3 bases are TGTGCCAGCAGCCAAGATAGATTGGTAGCTAGGTACTTC. Protein: CASSQDRLVARYF.

Concerning this clonotype: Just one base apart from a much larger clone, this may be a read error. CDR3 loop: CATPIAGQNTGELFF. In DNA, the CDR3 is TGTGCCACACCTATAGCGGGCCAGAACACCGGGGAGCTGTTTTTT. The V and J genes are TRBV2 and TRBJ2-2; TRBD2 matches at 7 bases. The V gene end was trimmed by 10 bases and the J gene end by 1 base; junction bases not matched to a gene: 9. CDR1 is SNHLY, CDR2 FYNNEI, per germline. The CDR3 length is 15 residues. The full variable domain, its missing parts supplied by reference TRBV2 and TRBJ2-2, is EPEVTQTPSHQVTQMGQEVILRCVPISNHLYFYWYRQILGQKVEFLVSFYNNEISEKSEIFDDQFSVERPDGSNFTLKIRSTKLEDSAMYFCATPIAGQNTGELFFGEGSRLTVL.

This clonotype was detected a few times. The V gene is TRBV29-1, the J gene TRBJ2-3; maybe TRBD1 (5 bases). V was shortened by 4 bases and J by 5 bases, with 16 bases between the two germline ends. This CDR3 has 14 residues. From germline, CDR1 is SQVTM and CDR2 ANQGSEA. In DNA, the CDR3 is TGCAGCGTTGTCGTCGGTCAGGGATTAGATACGCAGTATTTT. Translating gives CSVVVGQGLDTQYF.

This clonotype has ten or more counts. The chain uses TRBV10-3 and TRBJ2-1; TRBD2 matches 9 bases. This CDR3 is 12 amino acids long. V shed 11 bases, J shed 5 bases, and the junction held 4 bases outside the gene matches. CDR1 is ENHRY and CDR2 is SYGVKD in the germline V gene. The chain's CDR3 is CAALAGNNEQFF. As DNA, the CDR3 is TGTGCCGCTCTAGCGGGGAACAATGAGCAGTTCTTC.

This clonotype was found many times. The V call is TRBV6-1, the J call TRBJ2-1, with unresolved D. Germline values: CDR1 MNHNS, CDR2 SASEGT. The CDR3 is 10 residues long. Trimming removed 3 bases at V and 8 bases at J, with 2 bases between. Here the CDR3 reads CASSEDEQFF. Written as DNA, the CDR3 is TGTGCCAGCAGTGAGGATGAGCAGTTCTTC.

This clonotype was seen at least ten times. The rearrangement links TRBV24-1 to TRBJ2-1, with 10 bases identical to TRBD1. V lost 6 bases and J lost 0; bases outside the gene matches: 7. CDR1 is KGHDR, CDR2 SFDVKD, per germline. CDR3 length equals 17 residues. The CDR3 DNA follows: TGTGCCACCAGTCCGGGACAGGGGACTCCCTCCTACAATGAGCAGTTCTTC. As protein: CATSPGQGTPSYNEQFF.

On this clonotype: Because the CDR3 is missing its conserved closing phenylalanine or tryptophan, this is likely a read error. J is TRBJ2-3 and V is TRBV28; no reliable D call. The CDR3 runs 16 residues. The V end lost 5 bases, the J end lost 4 bases, and 19 bases lay between the germline ends. Germline values: CDR1 MDHEN, CDR2 SYDVKM. CDR3 region: CASSPVPPDPADTQYL. CDR3 DNA sequence: TGTGCCAGCAGTCCCGTCCCTCCCGATCCCGCAGATACGCAGTATCTT.

As regards this clonotype: One junction end disagrees with the germline gene, perhaps due to a read error. The CDR3 DNA reads as TGTGCCAGTAGTGGACAGCTCAATCAGCCCCAACATTTT. This codes for CASSGQLNQPQHF. The rearrangement links TRBV19 to TRBJ1-5, with TRBD1 as a possible D gene (6 bases). Looked up from germline, CDR1 is LNHDA and CDR2 is SQIVND (reference sequence). This CDR3 comprises 13 residues.

This clonotype was counted many times. The V call is TRBV10-3, the J call TRBJ2-2; the D gene is possibly TRBD2 (5 bases). Germline V gives CDR1 ENHRY, CDR2 SYGVKD. Trimming cost V 1 base and J 1 base, with 10 bases left between them. The CDR3 has 16 residues. The CDR3 region has the DNA TGTGCCATCAGTGAGTTACCTAGCCGGAACACCGGGGAGCTGTTTTTT. It is translated as CAISELPSRNTGELFF.

This clonotype showed up many times. The CDR3 bases are TGCAGTGCTAAGAAACTAGCGGGGGGATACGAGCAGTACTTC. It translates to CSAKKLAGGYEQYF. The chain couples TRBV20-1 to TRBJ2-7, with TRBD2 matching 12 bases. The J segment lost 4 bases and the V segment lost 4 bases, leaving 5 bases of the junction unmatched. The germline CDR1 and CDR2 sequences are DFQATT and SNEGSKA (reference sequence). CDR3 length equals 14 residues.

This clonotype appeared many times. The chain combines TRBV29-1 with TRBJ2-1; D is undetermined. Deletions cut 5 bases from V and 4 bases from J, with 9 bases between. This CDR3 contains 12 residues. CDR1 is SQVTM and CDR2 is ANQGSEA in the germline V gene. CDR3 coding DNA: TGCAGCGTTCCCGGCGGATACAATGAGCAGTTCTTC. It specifies CSVPGGYNEQFF.

On this clonotype: Germline is not matched at one junction end, which may reflect a read error. This chain uses TRBV27 with TRBJ1-2; 7 bases map to TRBD1. Looked up from germline, CDR1 is MNHEY and CDR2 is SMNVEV (reference sequence). CDR3 length equals 15 residues. The CDR3 protein is CASSLKTGYHYVYTF. DNA of the CDR3: TGTGCCAGCAGTCTTAAGACAGGGTACCACTATGTCTACACCTTC.

The V and J genes are TRBV12-3 or TRBV12-4 and TRBJ1-5; D call uncertain. The CDR3 contains 12 residues. Trimming stripped 3 bases from V and 16 bases from J, with 16 bases between. In DNA, the CDR3 is TGTGCCAGCAGTTTCGGAAACAATCAGCCCCATTTT. Encoded protein: CASSFGNNQPHF.

The rearrangement uses TRBV6-6 and TRBJ2-7; D gene unclear. The CDR3 extends over 12 amino acids. Trimming removed 10 bases from V and 6 bases from J, with 16 bases in between. The germline V gene has CDR1 MNHNY and CDR2 SVGAGI (reference sequence). The CDR3 protein is CAISQTWIEQYF. CDR3 nucleotides: TGTGCCATCAGCCAGACATGGATCGAGCAGTACTTC.

The CDR3 protein is CSARDREGETQYF. DNA for the CDR3: TGCAGTGCTCGGGACAGGGAAGGGGAGACCCAGTACTTC. The J gene is TRBJ2-5, the V gene TRBV20-1; TRBD1 agrees at 9 bases. The V gene end was trimmed by 5 bases and the J gene end by 5 bases; junction bases not matched to a gene: 6. The CDR3 totals 13 residues. Germline lookup yields CDR1 DFQATT and CDR2 SNEGSKA (reference sequence).

There are many counts of this clonotype. This rearrangement joins TRBV9 to TRBJ2-3, with no clear D. The CDR3 is made up of 12 amino acids. Germline V lookup: CDR1 SGDLS, CDR2 YYNGEE. Between the trimmed V and J ends, which lost 7 bases and 2 bases, there was a span of 8 bases. DNA of the CDR3: TGTGCCAGCGGGGAAAACACAGATACGCAGTATTTT. This translates into CASGENTDTQYF.

This clonotype was seen just once. The V call is TRBV6-1, the J call TRBJ2-1; TRBD1 matches at 7 bases. Trimming removed 9 bases from V and 6 bases from J; junction bases left unmatched: 11. This CDR3 is 14 amino acids long. Germline loops: CDR1 MNHNS, CDR2 SASEGT. The CDR3 here is CASLPTGQPNEQFF. The CDR3 DNA is TGTGCCAGTCTACCTACGGGACAGCCCAATGAGCAGTTCTTC.

The sample holds many counts of this clonotype. The chain recombines TRBV7-6 with TRBJ1-1; tentatively, D is TRBD1 (5 bases). The CDR3 is 13 amino acids. Between the trimmed V and J ends, which lost 5 bases and 4 bases, there was a span of 11 bases. The germline V gene has CDR1 SGHVS and CDR2 FNYEAQ. The CDR3 region has the DNA TGTGCCAGCAGCGAGGGGCAGCTCACTGAAGCTTTCTTT. Translation gives CASSEGQLTEAFF.

This clonotype was found once. This sequence may be a read error, since a much larger clone differs from it by one base. V gene TRBV7-9 combines with J gene TRBJ2-6; weak D call: TRBD1 (5 bases). The ends were cut back, 2 bases at V and 2 bases at J, with 13 bases in the middle. Germline V gives CDR1 SEHNR, CDR2 FQNEAQ (reference sequence). The CDR3 runs 17 residues. In nucleotides, the CDR3 is TGTGCCAGCAGCTTATATACAGGCGTCCCTGGGGCCAACGTCCTGACTTTC. Protein: CASSLYTGVPGANVLTF. Filled out from reference TRBV7-9 and TRBJ2-6, the complete variable domain reads DTGVSQNPRHKITKRGQNVTFRCDPISEHNRLYWYRQTLGQGPEFLTYFQNEAQLEKSRLLSDRFSAERPKGSFSTLEIQRTEQGDSAMYLCASSLYTGVPGANVLTFGAGSRLTVL.

Concerning this clonotype itself: Possible read error: a much larger clone is one base away. The chain recombines TRBV5-1 with TRBJ2-1; unclear D gene. Germline CDR1 reads SGHRS; CDR2 reads YFSETQ. The CDR3 runs 13 residues. The CDR3 reads CASSRNSYNEQLF. Here the CDR3 DNA reads TGCGCCAGCAGCCGGAACTCATACAATGAGCAGCTCTTC.

A word on this clonotype: The CDR3 does not close with the conserved phenylalanine or tryptophan, likely indicating a read error. V gene TRBV24-1 combines with J gene TRBJ2-5; D not resolved. The V end lost 4 bases, the J end lost 4 bases, and 12 bases lay between the germline ends. Per the germline V gene, CDR1 is KGHDR and CDR2 is SFDVKD. This CDR3 contains 14 residues. CDR3 DNA sequence: TGTGCCACCAGTGACTTTCTCCTAGGAGAGACCCAGTACCTC. It is translated as CATSDFLLGETQYL.

The table lists this clonotype with many counts. The chain joins TRBV5-1 to TRBJ1-1; 7 bases agree with TRBD1. Germline CDR1 and CDR2: SGHRS and YFSETQ. Unmatched junction bases numbered 14, after V lost 4 bases and J lost 5 bases. This CDR3 has 16 amino acids. The CDR3 loop is CASSTTHTGVRTEAFF. CDR3 bases: TGCGCCAGCAGCACAACGCATACAGGGGTAAGGACTGAAGCTTTCTTT.